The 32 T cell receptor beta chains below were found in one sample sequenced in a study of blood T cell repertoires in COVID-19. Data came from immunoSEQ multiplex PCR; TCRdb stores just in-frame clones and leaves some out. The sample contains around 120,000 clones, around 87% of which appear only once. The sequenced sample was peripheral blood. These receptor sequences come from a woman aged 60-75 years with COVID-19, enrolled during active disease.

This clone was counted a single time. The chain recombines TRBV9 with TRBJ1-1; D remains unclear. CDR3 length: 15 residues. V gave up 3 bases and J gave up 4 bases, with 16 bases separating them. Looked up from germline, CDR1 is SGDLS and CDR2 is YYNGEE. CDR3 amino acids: CASSAQRVGSTEAFF. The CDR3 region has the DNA TGTGCCAGCAGCGCACAGAGGGTCGGGTCCACTGAAGCTTTCTTT.

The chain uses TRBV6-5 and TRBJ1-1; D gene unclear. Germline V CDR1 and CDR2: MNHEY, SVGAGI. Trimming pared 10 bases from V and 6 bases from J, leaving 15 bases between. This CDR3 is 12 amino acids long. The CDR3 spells CATAFRQAEAFF. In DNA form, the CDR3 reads TGTGCCACCGCTTTCAGGCAGGCTGAAGCTTTCTTT.

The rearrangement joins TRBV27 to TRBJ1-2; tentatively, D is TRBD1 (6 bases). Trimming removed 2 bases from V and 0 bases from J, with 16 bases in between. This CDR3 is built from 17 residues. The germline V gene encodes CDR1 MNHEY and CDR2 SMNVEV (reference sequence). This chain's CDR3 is CASSLTRTAATNYGYTF. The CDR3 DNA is TGTGCCAGCAGTTTAACGAGGACAGCAGCAACTAACTATGGCTACACCTTC.

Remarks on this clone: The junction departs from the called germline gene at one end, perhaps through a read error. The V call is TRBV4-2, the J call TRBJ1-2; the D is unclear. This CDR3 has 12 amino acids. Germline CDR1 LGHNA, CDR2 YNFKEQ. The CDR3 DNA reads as TGTGCCAGCAGCCAAGATTCCGGTTTCGCCTCCTTC. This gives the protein CASSQDSGFASF.

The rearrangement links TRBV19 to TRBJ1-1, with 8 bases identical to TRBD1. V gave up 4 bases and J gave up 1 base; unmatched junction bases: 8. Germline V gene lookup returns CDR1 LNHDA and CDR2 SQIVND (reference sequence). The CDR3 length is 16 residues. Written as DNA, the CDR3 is TGTGCCAGTAGTACAGACAACAGGGGGGGGAACACTGAAGCTTTCTTT. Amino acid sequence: CASSTDNRGGNTEAFF.

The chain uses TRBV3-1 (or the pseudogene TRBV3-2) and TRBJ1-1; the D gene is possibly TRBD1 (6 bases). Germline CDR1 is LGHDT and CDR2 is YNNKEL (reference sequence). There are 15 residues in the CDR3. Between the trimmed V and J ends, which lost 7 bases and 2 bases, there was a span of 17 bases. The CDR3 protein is CASTLSDRRNTEAFF. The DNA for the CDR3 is TGTGCCAGCACTCTTTCGGACAGACGAAACACTGAAGCTTTCTTT.

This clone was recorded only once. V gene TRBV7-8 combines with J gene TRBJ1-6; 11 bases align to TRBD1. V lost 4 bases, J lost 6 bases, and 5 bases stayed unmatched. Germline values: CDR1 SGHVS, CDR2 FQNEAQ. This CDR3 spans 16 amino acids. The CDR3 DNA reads TGTGCCAGCAGCTCGGGGACAGGGGGAAGTAATTCACCCCTCCACTTT. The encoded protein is CASSSGTGGSNSPLHF.

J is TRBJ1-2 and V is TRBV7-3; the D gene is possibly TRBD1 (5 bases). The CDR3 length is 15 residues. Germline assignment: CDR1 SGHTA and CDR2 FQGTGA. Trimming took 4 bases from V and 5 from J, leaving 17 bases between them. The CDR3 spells CASSSGPGVWYGYTF. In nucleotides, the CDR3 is TGTGCCAGCAGCTCAGGCCCGGGGGTTTGGTATGGCTACACCTTC. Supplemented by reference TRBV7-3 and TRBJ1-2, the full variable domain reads GAGVSQTPSNKVTEKGKYVELRCDPISGHTALYWYRQSLGQGPEFLIYFQGTGAADDSGLPNDRFFAVRPEGSVSTLKIQRTERGDSAVYLCASSSGPGVWYGYTFGSGTRLTVV.

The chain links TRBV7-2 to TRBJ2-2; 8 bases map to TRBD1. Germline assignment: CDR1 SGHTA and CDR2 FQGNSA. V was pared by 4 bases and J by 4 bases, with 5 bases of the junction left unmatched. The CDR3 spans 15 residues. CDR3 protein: CASSSRGPSTGELFF. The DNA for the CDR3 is TGTGCCAGCAGCTCCAGGGGGCCCTCCACCGGGGAGCTGTTTTTT.

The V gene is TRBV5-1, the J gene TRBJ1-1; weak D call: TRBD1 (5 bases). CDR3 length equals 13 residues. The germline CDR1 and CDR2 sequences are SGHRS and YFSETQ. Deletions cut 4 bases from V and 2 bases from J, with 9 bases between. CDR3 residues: CASSRQSNTEAFF. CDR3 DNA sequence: TGCGCCAGCAGCCGACAGTCTAACACTGAAGCTTTCTTT.

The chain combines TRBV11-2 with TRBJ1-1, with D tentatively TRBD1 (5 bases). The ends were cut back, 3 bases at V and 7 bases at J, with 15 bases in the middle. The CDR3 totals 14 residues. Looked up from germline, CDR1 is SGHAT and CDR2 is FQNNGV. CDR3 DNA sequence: TGTGCCAGCAGCTTGGGCTGGGGGGGAAATGAAGCTTTCTTT. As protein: CASSLGWGGNEAFF.

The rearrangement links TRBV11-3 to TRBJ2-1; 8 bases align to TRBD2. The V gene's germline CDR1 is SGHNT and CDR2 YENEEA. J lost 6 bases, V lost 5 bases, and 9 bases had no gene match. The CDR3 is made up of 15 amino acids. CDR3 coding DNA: TGTGCCAGCAGCATTGGTCGGGGGGGTCGCAATGAGCAGTTCTTC. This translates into CASSIGRGGRNEQFF. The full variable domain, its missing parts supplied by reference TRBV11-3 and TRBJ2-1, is EAGVVQSPRYKIIEKKQPVAFWCNPISGHNTLYWYLQNLGQGPELLIRYENEEAVDDSQLPKDRFSAERLKGVDSTLKIQPAELGDSAVYLCASSIGRGGRNEQFFGPGTRLTVL.

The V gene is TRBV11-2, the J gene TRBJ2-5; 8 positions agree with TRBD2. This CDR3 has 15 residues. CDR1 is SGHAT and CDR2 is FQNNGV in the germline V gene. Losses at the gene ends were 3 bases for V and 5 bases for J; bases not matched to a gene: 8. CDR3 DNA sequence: TGTGCCAGCAGCTTCACCGGGGGGGCGCGTGAGACCCAGTACTTC. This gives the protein CASSFTGGARETQYF.

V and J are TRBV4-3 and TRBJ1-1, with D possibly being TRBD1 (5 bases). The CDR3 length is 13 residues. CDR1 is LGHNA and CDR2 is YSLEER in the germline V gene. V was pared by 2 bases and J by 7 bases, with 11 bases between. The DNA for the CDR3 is TGCGCCAGCAGCCAACCCTCCCAGGGTGAAGCTTTCTTT. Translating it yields CASSQPSQGEAFF.

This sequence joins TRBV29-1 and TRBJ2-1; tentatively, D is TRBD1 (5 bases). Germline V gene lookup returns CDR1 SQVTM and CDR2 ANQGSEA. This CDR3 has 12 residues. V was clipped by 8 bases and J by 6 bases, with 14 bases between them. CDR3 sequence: CSSFDSINEQFF. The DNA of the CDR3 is TGCAGCTCCTTCGACAGTATCAATGAGCAGTTCTTC.

CDR3 region: CASSVPGQGAEQYF. The CDR3 region has the DNA TGCGCCAGCAGCGTTCCGGGACAGGGGGCCGAGCAGTACTTC. The rearrangement joins TRBV5-1 to TRBJ2-7; 12 bases map to TRBD1. V trimming: 4 bases; J trimming: 6 bases; junction bases outside the gene matches: 5. Germline assignment: CDR1 SGHRS and CDR2 YFSETQ. The CDR3 covers 14 residues. Full variable domain (remainder filled in from reference TRBV5-1 and TRBJ2-7): KAGVTQTPRYLIKTRGQQVTLSCSPISGHRSVSWYQQTPGQGLQFLFEYFSETQRNKGNFPGRFSGRQFSNSRSEMNVSTLELGDSALYLCASSVPGQGAEQYFGPGTRLTVT.

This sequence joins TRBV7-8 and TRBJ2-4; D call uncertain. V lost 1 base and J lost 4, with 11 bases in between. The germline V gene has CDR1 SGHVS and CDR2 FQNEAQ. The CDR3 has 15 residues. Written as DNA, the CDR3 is TGTGCCAGCAGCTTAGTGTCAGGCCTAAAAAACATTCAGTACTTC. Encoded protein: CASSLVSGLKNIQYF. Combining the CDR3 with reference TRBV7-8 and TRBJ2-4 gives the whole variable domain GAGVSQSPRYKVAKRGQDVALRCDPISGHVSLFWYQQALGQGPEFLTYFQNEAQLDKSGLPSDRFFAERPEGSVSTLKIQRTQQEDSAVYLCASSLVSGLKNIQYFGAGTRLSVL.

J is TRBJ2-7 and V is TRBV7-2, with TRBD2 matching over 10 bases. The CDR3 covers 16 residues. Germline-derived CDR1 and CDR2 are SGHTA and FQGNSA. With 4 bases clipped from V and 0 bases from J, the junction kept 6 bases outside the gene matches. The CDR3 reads CASSSSGGLNSYEQYF. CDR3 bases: TGTGCCAGCAGCTCTAGCGGGGGCCTGAACTCCTACGAGCAGTACTTC.

The CDR3 sequence: CASSYFVEGSPQHF. DNA for the CDR3: TGTGCCAGCAGTTACTTCGTTGAGGGAAGCCCCCAGCATTTT. V is TRBV6-2 or TRBV6-3 and J is TRBJ1-5, with D hard to call. The V gene's germline CDR1 is MNHEY and CDR2 SVGEGT. Trimming pared 1 base from V and 10 bases from J, leaving 14 bases between. The CDR3 loop spans 14 amino acids.

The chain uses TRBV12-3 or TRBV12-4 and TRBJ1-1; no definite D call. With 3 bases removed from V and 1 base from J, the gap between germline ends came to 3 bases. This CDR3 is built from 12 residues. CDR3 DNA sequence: TGTGCCAGCAGTTTTAGGAACACTGAAGCTTTCTTT. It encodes CASSFRNTEAFF.

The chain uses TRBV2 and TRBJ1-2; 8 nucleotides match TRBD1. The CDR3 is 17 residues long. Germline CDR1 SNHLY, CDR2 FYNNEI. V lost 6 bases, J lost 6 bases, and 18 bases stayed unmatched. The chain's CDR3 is CASSLRKIPDRVNGYTF. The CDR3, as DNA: TGTGCCAGCAGCCTACGGAAAATCCCGGACAGGGTTAATGGCTACACCTTC.

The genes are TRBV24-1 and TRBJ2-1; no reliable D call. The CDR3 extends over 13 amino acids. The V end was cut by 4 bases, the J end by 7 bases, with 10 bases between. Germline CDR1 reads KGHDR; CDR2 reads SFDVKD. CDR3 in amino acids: CATSEGPENEQFF. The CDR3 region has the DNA TGTGCCACCAGTGAAGGCCCGGAGAATGAGCAGTTCTTC.

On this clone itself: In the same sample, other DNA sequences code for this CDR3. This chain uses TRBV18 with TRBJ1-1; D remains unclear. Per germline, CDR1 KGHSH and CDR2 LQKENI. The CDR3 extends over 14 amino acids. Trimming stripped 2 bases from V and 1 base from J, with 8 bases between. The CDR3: CASSPRTENTEAFF. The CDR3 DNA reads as TGTGCCAGCTCACCAAGAACAGAGAACACTGAAGCTTTCTTT.

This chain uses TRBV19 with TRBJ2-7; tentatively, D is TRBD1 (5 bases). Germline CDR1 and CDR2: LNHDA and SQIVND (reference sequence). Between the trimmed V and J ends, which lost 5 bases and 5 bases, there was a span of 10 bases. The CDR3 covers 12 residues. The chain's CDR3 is CASSPPGHEQYF. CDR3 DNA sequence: TGTGCCAGTAGTCCTCCAGGGCACGAGCAGTACTTC.

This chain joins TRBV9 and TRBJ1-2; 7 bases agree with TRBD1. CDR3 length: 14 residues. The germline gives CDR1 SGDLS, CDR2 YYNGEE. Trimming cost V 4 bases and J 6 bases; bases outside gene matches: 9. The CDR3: CASSLRQGSDGYTF. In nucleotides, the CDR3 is TGTGCCAGCAGCCTACGACAGGGATCGGATGGCTACACCTTC.

This chain's CDR3 is CASSSQGGTEAFF. CDR3 coding DNA: TGTGCCAGCAGCTCACAGGGTGGAACTGAAGCTTTCTTT. The chain recombines TRBV7-2 with TRBJ1-1; a possible D gene is TRBD1 (6 bases). The germline CDR1 and CDR2 sequences are SGHTA and FQGNSA. The germline V and J ends were trimmed by 4 bases and 5 bases, with 11 bases remaining between them. CDR3 length: 13 residues.

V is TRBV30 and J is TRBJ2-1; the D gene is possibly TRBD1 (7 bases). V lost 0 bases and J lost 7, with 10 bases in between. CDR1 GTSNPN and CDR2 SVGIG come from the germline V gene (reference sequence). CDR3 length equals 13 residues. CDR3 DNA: TGTGCCTGGAGTGTACAGGGGAGGAATGAGCAGTTCTTC. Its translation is CAWSVQGRNEQFF.

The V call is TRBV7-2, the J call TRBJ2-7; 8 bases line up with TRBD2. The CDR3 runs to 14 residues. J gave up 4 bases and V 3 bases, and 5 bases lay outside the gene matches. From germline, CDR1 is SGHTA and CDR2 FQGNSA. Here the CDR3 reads CASSFSGEYYEQYF. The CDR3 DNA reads TGTGCCAGCAGCTTTAGCGGGGAGTATTACGAGCAGTACTTC.

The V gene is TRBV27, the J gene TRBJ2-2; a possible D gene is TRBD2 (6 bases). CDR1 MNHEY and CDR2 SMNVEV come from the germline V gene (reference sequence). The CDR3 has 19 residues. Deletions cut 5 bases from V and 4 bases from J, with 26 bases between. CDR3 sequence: CASSHPSGLPFARTGELFF. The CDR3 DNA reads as TGTGCCAGCAGTCATCCCTCGGGACTCCCTTTTGCTCGCACCGGGGAGCTGTTTTTT.

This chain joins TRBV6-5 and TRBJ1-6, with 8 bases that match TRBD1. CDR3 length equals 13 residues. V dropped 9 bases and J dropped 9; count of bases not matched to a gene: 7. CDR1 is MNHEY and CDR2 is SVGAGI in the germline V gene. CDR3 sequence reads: CASKRTGSSPLHF. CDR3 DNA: TGTGCCAGTAAAAGGACAGGGAGTTCACCCCTCCACTTT.

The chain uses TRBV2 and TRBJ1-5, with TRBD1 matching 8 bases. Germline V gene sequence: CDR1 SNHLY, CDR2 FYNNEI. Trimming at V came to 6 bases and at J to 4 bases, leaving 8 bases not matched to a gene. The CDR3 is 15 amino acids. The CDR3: CASREDRVRNQPQHF. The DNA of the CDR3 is TGTGCCAGCAGAGAGGACAGGGTAAGGAATCAGCCCCAGCATTTT.

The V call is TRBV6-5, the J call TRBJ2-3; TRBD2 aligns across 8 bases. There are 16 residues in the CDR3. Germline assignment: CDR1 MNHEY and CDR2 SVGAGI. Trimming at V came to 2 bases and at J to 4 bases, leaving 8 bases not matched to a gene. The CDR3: CASSYLRAGGPDTQYF. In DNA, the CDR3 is TGTGCCAGCAGTTACCTCAGGGCGGGGGGCCCAGATACGCAGTATTTT.